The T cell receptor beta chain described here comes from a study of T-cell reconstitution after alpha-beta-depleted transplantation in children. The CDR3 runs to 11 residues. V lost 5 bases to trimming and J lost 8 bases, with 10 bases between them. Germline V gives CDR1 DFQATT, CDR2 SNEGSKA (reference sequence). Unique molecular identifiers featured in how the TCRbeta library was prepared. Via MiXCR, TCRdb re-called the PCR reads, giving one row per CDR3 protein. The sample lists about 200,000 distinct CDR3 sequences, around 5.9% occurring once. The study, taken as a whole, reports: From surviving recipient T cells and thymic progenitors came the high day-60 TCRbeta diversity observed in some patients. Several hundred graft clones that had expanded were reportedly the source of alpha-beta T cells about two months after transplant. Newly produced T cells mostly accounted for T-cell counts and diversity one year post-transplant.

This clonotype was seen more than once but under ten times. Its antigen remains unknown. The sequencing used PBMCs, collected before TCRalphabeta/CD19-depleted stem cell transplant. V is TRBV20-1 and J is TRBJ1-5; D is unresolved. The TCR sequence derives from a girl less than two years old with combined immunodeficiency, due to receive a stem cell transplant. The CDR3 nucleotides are TGCAGTGCTCGTAACGGGGAGCCCCAGCATTTT. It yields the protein CSARNGEPQHF.